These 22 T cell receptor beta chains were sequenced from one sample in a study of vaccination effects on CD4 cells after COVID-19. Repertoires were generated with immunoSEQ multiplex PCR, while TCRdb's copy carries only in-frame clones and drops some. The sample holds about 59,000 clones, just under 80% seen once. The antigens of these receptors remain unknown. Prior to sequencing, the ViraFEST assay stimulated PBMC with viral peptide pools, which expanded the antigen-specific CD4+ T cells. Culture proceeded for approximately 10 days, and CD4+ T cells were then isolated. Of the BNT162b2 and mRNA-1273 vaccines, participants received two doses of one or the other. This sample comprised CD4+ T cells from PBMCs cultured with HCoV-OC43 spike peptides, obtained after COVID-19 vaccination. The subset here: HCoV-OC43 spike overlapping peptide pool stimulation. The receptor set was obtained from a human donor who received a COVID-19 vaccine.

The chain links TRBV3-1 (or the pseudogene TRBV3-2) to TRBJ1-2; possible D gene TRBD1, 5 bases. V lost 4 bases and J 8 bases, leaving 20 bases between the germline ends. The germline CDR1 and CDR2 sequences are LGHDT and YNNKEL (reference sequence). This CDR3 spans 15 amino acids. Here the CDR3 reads CASSPGGAKPYGYTF. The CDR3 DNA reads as TGTGCCAGCAGCCCAGGAGGGGCCAAGCCCTACGGCTACACCTTC.

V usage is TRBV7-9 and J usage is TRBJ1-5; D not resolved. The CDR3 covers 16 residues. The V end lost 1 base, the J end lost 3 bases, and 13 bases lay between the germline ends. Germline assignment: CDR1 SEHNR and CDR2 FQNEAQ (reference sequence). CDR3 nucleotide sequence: TGTGCCAGCAGCTTAGGTGCGGGGTCTCCCAATCAGCCCCAGCATTTT. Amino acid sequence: CASSLGAGSPNQPQHF.

The CDR3: CASSNYGYSSYEQYV. As DNA, the CDR3 is TGTGCCAGCAGCAACTACGGATACAGCTCCTACGAGCAGTACGTC. The chain is built from TRBV5-8 and TRBJ2-7, with D unclear. V was clipped by 4 bases and J by 0 bases, with 14 bases between them. CDR3 size: 15 residues. Germline CDR1 and CDR2: SGHTS and YDEGEE.

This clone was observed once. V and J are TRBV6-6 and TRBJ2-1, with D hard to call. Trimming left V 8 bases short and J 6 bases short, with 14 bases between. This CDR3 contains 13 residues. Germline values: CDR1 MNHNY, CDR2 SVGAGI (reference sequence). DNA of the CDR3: TGTGCCAGCGGGCGCGCCCGGGCCAATGAGCAGTTCTTC. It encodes CASGRARANEQFF.

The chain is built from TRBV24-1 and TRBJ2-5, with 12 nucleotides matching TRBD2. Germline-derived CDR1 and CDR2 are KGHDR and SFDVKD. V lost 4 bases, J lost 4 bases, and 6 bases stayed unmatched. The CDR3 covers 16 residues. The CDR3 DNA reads TGTGCCACCAGTGACCCTAGCGGGGGGGCCCTAGAGACCCAGTACTTC. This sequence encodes CATSDPSGGALETQYF.

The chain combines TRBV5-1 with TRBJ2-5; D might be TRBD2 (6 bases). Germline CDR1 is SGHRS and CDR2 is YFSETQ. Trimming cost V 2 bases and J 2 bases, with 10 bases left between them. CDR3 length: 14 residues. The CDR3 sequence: CASSFSGHQETQYF. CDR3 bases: TGCGCCAGCAGCTTTAGCGGACATCAAGAGACCCAGTACTTC.

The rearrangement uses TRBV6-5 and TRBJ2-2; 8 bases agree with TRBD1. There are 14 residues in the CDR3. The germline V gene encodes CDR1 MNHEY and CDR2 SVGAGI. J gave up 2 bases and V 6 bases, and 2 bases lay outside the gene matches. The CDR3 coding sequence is TGTGCCAGCAGAGGGACAGGTAACACCGGGGAGCTGTTTTTT. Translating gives CASRGTGNTGELFF.

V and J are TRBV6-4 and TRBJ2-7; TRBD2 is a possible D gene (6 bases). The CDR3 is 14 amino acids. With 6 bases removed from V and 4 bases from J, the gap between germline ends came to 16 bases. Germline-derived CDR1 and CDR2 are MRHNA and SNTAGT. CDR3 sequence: CASRIRDSTYEQYV. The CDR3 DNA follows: TGTGCCAGCAGGATCCGGGACTCGACGTACGAGCAGTACGTC.

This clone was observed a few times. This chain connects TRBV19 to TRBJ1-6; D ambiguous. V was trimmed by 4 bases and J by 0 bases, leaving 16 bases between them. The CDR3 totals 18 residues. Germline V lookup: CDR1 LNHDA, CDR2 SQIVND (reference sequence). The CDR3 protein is CASSTQTLRSSYNSPLHF. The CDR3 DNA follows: TGTGCCAGTAGTACCCAGACCCTCAGGAGCTCCTATAATTCACCCCTCCACTTT.

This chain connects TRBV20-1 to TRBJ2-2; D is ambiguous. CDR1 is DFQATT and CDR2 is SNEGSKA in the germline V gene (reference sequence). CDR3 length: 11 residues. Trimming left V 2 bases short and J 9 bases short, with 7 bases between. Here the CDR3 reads CSARKNWELFF. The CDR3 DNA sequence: TGCAGTGCTAGAAAAAACTGGGAGCTGTTTTTT.

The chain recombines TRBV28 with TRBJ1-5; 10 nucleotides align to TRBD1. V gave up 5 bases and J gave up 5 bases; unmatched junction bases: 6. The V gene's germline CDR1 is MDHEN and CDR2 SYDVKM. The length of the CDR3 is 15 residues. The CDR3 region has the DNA TGTGCCAGCAGTCCCCGAGGACAGGGGGATCAGCCCCAGCATTTT. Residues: CASSPRGQGDQPQHF. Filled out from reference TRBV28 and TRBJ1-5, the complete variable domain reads DVKVTQSSRYLVKRTGEKVFLECVQDMDHENMFWYRQDPGLGLRLIYFSYDVKMKEKGDIPEGYSVSREKKERFSLILESASTNQTSMYLCASSPRGQGDQPQHFGDGTRLSIL.

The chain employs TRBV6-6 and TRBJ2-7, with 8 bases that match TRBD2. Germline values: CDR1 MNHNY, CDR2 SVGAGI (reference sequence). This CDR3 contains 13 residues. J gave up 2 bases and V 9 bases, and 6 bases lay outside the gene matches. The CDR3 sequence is CASTGGPPYEQYV. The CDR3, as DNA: TGTGCCAGTACGGGAGGGCCCCCCTACGAGCAGTACGTC.

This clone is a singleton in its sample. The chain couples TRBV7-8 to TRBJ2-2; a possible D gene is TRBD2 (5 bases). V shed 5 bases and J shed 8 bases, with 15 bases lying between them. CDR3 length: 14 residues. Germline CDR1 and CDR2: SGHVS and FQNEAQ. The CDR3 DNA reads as TGTGCCAGCAGCCGCGGGTCTCCCCCGGGGGAGCTGTTTTTT. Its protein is CASSRGSPPGELFF.

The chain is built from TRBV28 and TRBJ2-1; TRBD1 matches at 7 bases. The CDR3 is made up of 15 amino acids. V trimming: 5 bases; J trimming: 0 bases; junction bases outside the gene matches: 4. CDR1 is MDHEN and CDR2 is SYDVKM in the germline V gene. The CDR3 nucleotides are TGTGCCAGCAGTCCGACAGGGAGCTCCTACAATGAGCAGTTCTTC. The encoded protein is CASSPTGSSYNEQFF. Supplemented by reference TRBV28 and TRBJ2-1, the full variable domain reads DVKVTQSSRYLVKRTGEKVFLECVQDMDHENMFWYRQDPGLGLRLIYFSYDVKMKEKGDIPEGYSVSREKKERFSLILESASTNQTSMYLCASSPTGSSYNEQFFGPGTRLTVL.

In DNA, the CDR3 is TGTGCCAGCAGCCAAGCCGGGTGGGGCTACGAGCAGTACGTC. Residues: CASSQAGWGYEQYV. The chain links TRBV4-2 to TRBJ2-7; D unclear. The germline V and J ends were trimmed by 1 base and 3 bases, with 10 bases remaining between them. The length of the CDR3 is 14 residues. CDR1 and CDR2 (germline): LGHNA, YNFKEQ.

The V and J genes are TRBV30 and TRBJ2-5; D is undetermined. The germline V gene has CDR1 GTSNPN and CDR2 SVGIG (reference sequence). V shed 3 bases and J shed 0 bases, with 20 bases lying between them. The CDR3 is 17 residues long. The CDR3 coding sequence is TGTGCCTGGAGGGACCCGGCTGGTTCTTCTGACCAAGAGACCCAGTACTTC. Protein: CAWRDPAGSSDQETQYF. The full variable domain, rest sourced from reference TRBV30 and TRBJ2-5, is SQTIHQWPATLVQPVGSPLSLECTVEGTSNPNLYWYRQAAGRGLQLLFYSVGIGQISSEVPQNLSASRPQDRQFILSSKKLLLSDSGFYLCAWRDPAGSSDQETQYFGPGTRLLVL.

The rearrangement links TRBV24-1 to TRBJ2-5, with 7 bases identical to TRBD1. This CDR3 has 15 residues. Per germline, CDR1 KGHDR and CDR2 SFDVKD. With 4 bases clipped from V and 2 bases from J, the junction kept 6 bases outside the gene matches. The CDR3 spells CATSDPGTAQETQYF. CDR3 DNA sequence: TGTGCCACCAGTGACCCCGGGACAGCACAAGAGACCCAGTACTTC.

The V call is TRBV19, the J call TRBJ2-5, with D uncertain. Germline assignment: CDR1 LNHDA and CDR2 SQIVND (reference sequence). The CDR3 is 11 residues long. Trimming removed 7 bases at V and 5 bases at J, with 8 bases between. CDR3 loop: CASTLGETQYF. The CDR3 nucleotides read TGTGCCAGTACATTAGGGGAGACCCAGTACTTC.

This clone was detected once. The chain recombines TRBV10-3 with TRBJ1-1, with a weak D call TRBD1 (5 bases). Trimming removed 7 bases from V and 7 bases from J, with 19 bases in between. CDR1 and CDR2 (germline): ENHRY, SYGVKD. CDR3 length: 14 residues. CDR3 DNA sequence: TGTGCCATCAAGGGTACGGGGGTGCGGGGTGAAGCTTTCTTT. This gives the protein CAIKGTGVRGEAFF.

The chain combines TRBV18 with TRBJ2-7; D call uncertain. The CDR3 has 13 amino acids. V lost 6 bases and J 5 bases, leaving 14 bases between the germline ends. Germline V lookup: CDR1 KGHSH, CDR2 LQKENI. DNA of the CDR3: TGTGCCAGCTCGCCAAGGATGTTCGACGAGCAGTACGTC. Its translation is CASSPRMFDEQYV.

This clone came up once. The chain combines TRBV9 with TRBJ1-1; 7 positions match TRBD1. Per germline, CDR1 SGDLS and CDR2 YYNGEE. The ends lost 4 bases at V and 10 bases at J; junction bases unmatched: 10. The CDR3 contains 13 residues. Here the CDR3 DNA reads TGTGCCAGCAGCCCTACAGGGGAAGTTAGAGCTTTCTTT. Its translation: CASSPTGEVRAFF.

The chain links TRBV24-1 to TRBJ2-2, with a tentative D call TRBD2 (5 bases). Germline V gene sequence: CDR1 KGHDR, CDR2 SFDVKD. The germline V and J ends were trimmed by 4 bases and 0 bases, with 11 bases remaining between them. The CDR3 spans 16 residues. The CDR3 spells CATSDRRQPNTGELFF. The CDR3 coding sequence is TGTGCCACCAGTGACAGGAGGCAGCCGAACACCGGGGAGCTGTTTTTT.